The next 22 T cell receptor beta chains were all read from a single sample in a study of STAT3 mutations in large granular lymphocyte leukemia. Study-wide points: Every T-LGLL patient had at least one immunodominant TCRbeta clonotype.

Method: immunoSEQ multiplex PCR; TCRdb's copy keeps in-frame clones and lacks some. The sample includes 7,800 or so clones, around 92% of them seen just once. The antigens these receptors bind are not known. The source material was peripheral blood mononuclear cells. The receptors derive from a man aged 45-60 years with T-cell large granular lymphocyte leukemia. Some clones in this sample may be carry-over from other donors' samples.

CDR3: CASSASRETQYF. In nucleotides, the CDR3 is TGCGCCAGCAGCGCCTCCCGGGAGACCCAGTACTTC. The chain carries TRBV5-1 and TRBJ2-5; D is uncertain. CDR3 length: 12 amino acids. In germline, CDR1 is SGHRS, CDR2 YFSETQ. The V end was cut by 4 bases, the J end by 5 bases, with 9 bases between.

The chain carries TRBV13 and TRBJ2-3, with D perhaps given as TRBD1 or TRBD2 (6 bases each). The V gene lost 5 bases and the J gene lost 0 bases, with 9 bases spanning the gap. This CDR3 has 14 residues. Germline lookup yields CDR1 PRHDT and CDR2 FYEKMQ (reference sequence). CDR3 residues: CASSRGLSTDTQYF. The CDR3, as DNA: TGTGCCAGCAGCCGGGGGCTCAGCACAGATACGCAGTATTTT.

V is TRBV6-6 and J is TRBJ1-3; the D gene is possibly TRBD1 (5 bases). The CDR3 runs to 14 residues. Germline lookup yields CDR1 MNHNY and CDR2 SVGAGI (reference sequence). Trimming cost V 6 bases and J 0 bases, with 9 bases left between them. CDR3 protein: CASRGRSSGNTIYF. The CDR3 DNA reads as TGTGCCAGCAGGGGACGTTCCTCTGGAAACACCATATATTTT.

The rearrangement joins TRBV6-5 to TRBJ1-2, with 8 bases fitting TRBD1. The trim removed 4 bases at V and 8 bases at J, leaving 9 bases unmatched. Looked up from germline, CDR1 is MNHEY and CDR2 is SVGAGI. CDR3 length: 14 residues. The CDR3 nucleotides are TGTGCCAGCAGTTTTCAGGGGGCTGTCGGGGGCTACACCTTC. Its protein is CASSFQGAVGGYTF.

V is TRBV7-9 and J is TRBJ1-1; 8 bases align to TRBD1. This CDR3 has 15 residues. V was pared by 5 bases and J by 5 bases, with 10 bases of the junction left unmatched. The germline V gene encodes CDR1 SEHNR and CDR2 FQNEAQ (reference sequence). The CDR3 loop is CASSRSRGQRTEAFF. The CDR3, as DNA: TGTGCCAGCAGCCGCAGCAGGGGGCAAAGAACTGAAGCTTTCTTT.

V is TRBV15 and J is TRBJ2-6; 10 bases match TRBD2. The V and J ends lost 8 bases and 0 bases, in that order; junction bases with no gene match: 4. CDR1 and CDR2 from the germline V gene are LNHNV and YYDKDF (reference sequence). This CDR3 is 16 amino acids long. The CDR3 reads CATRSGGYSGANVLTF. As DNA, the CDR3 is TGTGCCACCCGTAGCGGGGGGTACTCTGGGGCCAACGTCCTGACTTTC.

V and J are TRBV29-1 and TRBJ2-5; TRBD2 agrees at 16 bases. The CDR3 has 13 amino acids. V trimming: 6 bases; J trimming: 5 bases; junction bases outside the gene matches: 0. Germline CDR1 and CDR2: SQVTM and ANQGSEA. CDR3 in DNA: TGCAGCGTGGGACTAGCGGGGGGGGAGACCCAGTACTTC. Translated: CSVGLAGGETQYF.

The rearrangement joins TRBV5-1 to TRBJ2-5; D not resolved. The germline CDR1 and CDR2 sequences are SGHRS and YFSETQ. V lost 5 bases to trimming and J lost 2 bases, with 4 bases between them. This CDR3 has 11 residues. CDR3 loop: CASRFQETQYF. The CDR3 DNA sequence: TGCGCCAGCAGGTTTCAAGAGACCCAGTACTTC. Full variable domain (outside the CDR3, taken from reference TRBV5-1 and TRBJ2-5): KAGVTQTPRYLIKTRGQQVTLSCSPISGHRSVSWYQQTPGQGLQFLFEYFSETQRNKGNFPGRFSGRQFSNSRSEMNVSTLELGDSALYLCASRFQETQYFGPGTRLLVL.

The rearrangement uses TRBV7-9 and TRBJ1-2; 7 bases map to TRBD1. The CDR3 sequence is 14 residues long. CDR1 SEHNR and CDR2 FQNEAQ come from the germline V gene (reference sequence). V trimming: 4 bases; J trimming: 4 bases; junction bases outside the gene matches: 6. The CDR3 coding sequence is TGTGCCAGCAGCTCGGACAGGCAGGGCTATGGCTACACCTTC. Encoded protein: CASSSDRQGYGYTF. Filled out from reference TRBV7-9 and TRBJ1-2, the complete variable domain reads DTGVSQNPRHKITKRGQNVTFRCDPISEHNRLYWYRQTLGQGPEFLTYFQNEAQLEKSRLLSDRFSAERPKGSFSTLEIQRTEQGDSAMYLCASSSDRQGYGYTFGSGTRLTVV.

The chain links TRBV12-5 to TRBJ2-1; D unclear. The germline V and J ends were trimmed by 6 bases and 6 bases, with 15 bases remaining between them. The CDR3 has 14 residues. CDR1 and CDR2 (germline): LGHNT, FRNRAP. The CDR3 bases are TGTGCTAGTGGCTCCGTTGAGCTAGGCAATGAGCAGTTCTTC. Translated: CASGSVELGNEQFF. Complete variable domain (other parts from reference TRBV12-5 and TRBJ2-1): DARVTQTPRHKVTEMGQEVTMRCQPILGHNTVFWYRQTMMQGLELLAYFRNRAPLDDSGMPKDRFSAEMPDATLATLKIQPSEPRDSAVYFCASGSVELGNEQFFGPGTRLTVL.

This chain joins TRBV19 and TRBJ1-1; D is possibly TRBD1 (5 bases). This CDR3 comprises 12 residues. V lost 9 bases and J 6 bases, leaving 14 bases between the germline ends. Looked up from germline, CDR1 is LNHDA and CDR2 is SQIVND (reference sequence). The CDR3 sequence: CASRDLGPEAFF. CDR3 coding DNA: TGTGCCAGCAGGGATTTAGGCCCTGAAGCTTTCTTT. Variable domain in full (rest from reference TRBV19 and TRBJ1-1): DGGITQSPKYLFRKEGQNVTLSCEQNLNHDAMYWYRQDPGQGLRLIYYSQIVNDFQKGDIAEGYSVSREKKESFPLTVTSAQKNPTAFYLCASRDLGPEAFFGQGTRLTVV.

The rearrangement uses TRBV19 and TRBJ1-6; TRBD1 is a possible D gene (6 bases). The V end lost 3 bases, the J end lost 0 bases, and 9 bases lay between the germline ends. This CDR3 comprises 16 residues. Germline V CDR1 and CDR2: LNHDA, SQIVND (reference sequence). The CDR3: CASSITGSSYNSPLHF. CDR3 DNA: TGTGCCAGTAGTATCACAGGGAGCTCCTATAATTCACCCCTCCACTTT.

This chain links TRBV5-4 with TRBJ2-5; a weak D match, TRBD1 (5 bases). V lost 1 base and J 0 bases, leaving 7 bases between the germline ends. Germline V gives CDR1 SGHNT, CDR2 YYREEE (reference sequence). This CDR3 has 14 residues. CDR3 sequence (DNA): TGTGCCAGCAGCTTGAGGGGATACCAAGAGACCCAGTACTTC. Translating it yields CASSLRGYQETQYF.

The genes are TRBV6-1 and TRBJ1-2; D gene ambiguous. The ends were cut back, 1 base at V and 4 bases at J, with 4 bases in the middle. Germline assignment: CDR1 MNHNS and CDR2 SASEGT. This CDR3 region has 12 residues. The CDR3 here is CASSEVRYGYTF. The CDR3 DNA sequence: TGTGCCAGCAGTGAAGTTCGCTATGGCTACACCTTC.

The chain links TRBV29-1 to TRBJ1-4, with D unresolved. This CDR3 comprises 11 residues. CDR1 and CDR2 (germline): SQVTM, ANQGSEA. V gave up 3 bases and J gave up 5 bases, with 4 bases separating them. The CDR3 DNA follows: TGCAGCGTTGAGAGGAATGAAAAACTGTTTTTT. It is translated as CSVERNEKLFF.

This clone came up once. The chain couples TRBV2 to TRBJ1-2; unclear D gene. Germline V lookup: CDR1 SNHLY, CDR2 FYNNEI. V lost 7 bases to trimming and J lost 0 bases, with 3 bases between them. The CDR3 is 11 amino acids. This CDR3 reads CASKSNYGYTF. The CDR3 DNA follows: TGTGCCAGCAAGTCTAACTATGGCTACACCTTC.

This clone has only one observation. This chain links TRBV7-2 with TRBJ2-3, with D possibly matching TRBD2 (6 bases). Trimming cost V 3 bases and J 7 bases, with 11 bases left between them. From germline, CDR1 is SGHTA and CDR2 FQGNSA. The CDR3 contains 13 residues. The CDR3 protein is CASSLDYLNTQYF. The DNA of the CDR3 is TGTGCCAGCAGCTTGGACTACCTTAATACGCAGTATTTT.

The chain has TRBV5-8 and TRBJ2-1, with TRBD1 matching over 9 bases. This CDR3 is built from 15 residues. Germline V gene data show CDR1 as SGHTS and CDR2 as YDEGEE. Trimming cost V 0 bases and J 8 bases; bases outside gene matches: 6. The CDR3 nucleotides are TGTGCCAGCAGCTTGGTTGCGACAGGGGGGTATGAGCAGTTCTTC. This codes for CASSLVATGGYEQFF.

The chain carries TRBV18 and TRBJ1-5, with D unresolved. Trimming shortened V by 3 bases and J by 11 bases, and 14 bases separated the two germline ends. CDR3 size: 13 residues. Germline CDR1 reads KGHSH; CDR2 reads LQKENI. The CDR3 spells CASSPDAGDTQHF. The CDR3 nucleotides are TGTGCCAGCTCACCTGACGCCGGCGACACCCAGCATTTT.

This clone turned up a few times. V usage is TRBV5-6 and J usage is TRBJ2-5; 13 nucleotides match TRBD2. This CDR3 contains 15 residues. In germline, CDR1 is SGHDT, CDR2 YYEEEE. Trimming at V came to 3 bases and at J to 5 bases, leaving 4 bases not matched to a gene. The CDR3 DNA reads TGTGCCAGCAGCTCGACTAGCGGGAGGTTCGAGACCCAGTACTTC. Translated: CASSSTSGRFETQYF.

This clone showed up just a few times. The genes are TRBV10-1 and TRBJ1-5, with 9 bases identical to TRBD1. CDR3 length equals 17 residues. From germline, CDR1 is WNHNN and CDR2 SYGVQD (reference sequence). The junction had 20 bases not matched to a gene; V was cut back by 11 bases and J by 6 bases. This CDR3 is CAPHPGQGRDFGQPQHF. The DNA of the CDR3 is TGCGCCCCTCATCCGGGACAGGGAAGGGATTTCGGTCAGCCCCAGCATTTT.

The chain has TRBV7-8 and TRBJ2-7; 10 bases align to TRBD1. The CDR3 length is 15 residues. V lost 5 bases, J lost 4 bases, and 8 bases stayed unmatched. The germline gives CDR1 SGHVS, CDR2 FQNEAQ. CDR3 in amino acids: CASSKGDRGLYEQYF. In DNA, the CDR3 is TGTGCCAGCAGCAAAGGGGACAGGGGACTATACGAGCAGTACTTC.